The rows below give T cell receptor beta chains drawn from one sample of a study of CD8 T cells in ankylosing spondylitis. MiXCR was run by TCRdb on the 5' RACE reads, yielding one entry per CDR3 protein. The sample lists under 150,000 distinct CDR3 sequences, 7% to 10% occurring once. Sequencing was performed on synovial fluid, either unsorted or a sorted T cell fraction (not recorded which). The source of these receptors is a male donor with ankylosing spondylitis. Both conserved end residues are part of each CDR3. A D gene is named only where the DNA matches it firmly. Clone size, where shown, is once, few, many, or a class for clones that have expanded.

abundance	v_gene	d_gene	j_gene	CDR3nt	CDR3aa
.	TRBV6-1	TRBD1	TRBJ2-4	TGTGCCAGCAGGAGTCCGGGACAGGGGTCCAAAAACATTCAGTACTTC	CASRSPGQGSKNIQYF
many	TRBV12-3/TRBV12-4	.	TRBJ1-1	TGTGCCAGCAGCCAGGATCGCGGGAGAGGCACTGAAGCTTTCTTT	CASSQDRGRGTEAFF
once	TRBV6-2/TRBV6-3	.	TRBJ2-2	TGTGCCAGCAGTACGGGGATTTGGGCCACCGGGGAGCTGTTTTTT	CASSTGIWATGELFF
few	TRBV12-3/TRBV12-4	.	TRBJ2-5	TGTGCCAGCAGTCTCCCGGGCTCCCTGGGGGAGACCCAGTACTTC	CASSLPGSLGETQYF
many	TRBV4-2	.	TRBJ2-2	TGTGCCAGCAGCCAAGGCCCTTTGGGGGGGCGGCACACCGGGGAGCTGTTTTTT	CASSQGPLGGRHTGELFF
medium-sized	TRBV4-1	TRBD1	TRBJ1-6	TGCGCCAGCAGCCGGACGGACAGGGAGAATTCACCCCTCCACTTT	CASSRTDRENSPLHF
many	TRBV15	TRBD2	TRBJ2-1	TGTGCCACCAGCCCCAGGACTAGCGGAACCTACAATGAGCAGTTCTTC	CATSPRTSGTYNEQFF
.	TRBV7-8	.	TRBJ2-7	TGTGCCAGCACCGGGCCGCGGGATCGCTACGAGCAGTACTTC	CASTGPRDRYEQYF
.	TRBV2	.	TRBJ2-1	TGTGCCAGCCGCTCCGGGACCTACCTTGAGCAGTTCTTC	CASRSGTYLEQFF
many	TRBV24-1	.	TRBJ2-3	TGTGCCACCAGTGATTTCCGCACAGATACGCAGTATTTT	CATSDFRTDTQYF
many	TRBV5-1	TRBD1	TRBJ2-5	TGCGCCAGCAGGCCTGGGGACAGAGAGTGGGGAGAGACCCAGTACTTC	CASRPGDREWGETQYF
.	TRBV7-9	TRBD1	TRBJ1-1	TGTGCCAGCAGCTTAGACAGGGGCTCGGCGACTGAAGCTTTCTTT	CASSLDRGSATEAFF
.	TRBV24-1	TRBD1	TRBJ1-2	TGTGCCACCAGTGACCCGGACAGGGAGTATGGCTACACCTTC	CATSDPDREYGYTF
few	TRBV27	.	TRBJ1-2	TGTGCCAGCAGTTTTCGTGGACTGCGTGGCTACACCTTC	CASSFRGLRGYTF
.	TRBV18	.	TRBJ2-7	TGTGCCAGCTCAGAATACGAGGGCCGATACGAGCAGTACTTC	CASSEYEGRYEQYF
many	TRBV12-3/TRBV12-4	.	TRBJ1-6	TGTGCCAGCAGTGATCAATGGAATTCACCCCTCCACTTT	CASSDQWNSPLHF
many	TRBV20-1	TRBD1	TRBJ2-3	TGCAGTGCTGGGGGACAGGGGCCCGGGGATACGCAGTATTTT	CSAGGQGPGDTQYF
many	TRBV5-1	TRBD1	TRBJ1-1	TGCGCCAGCAGCGGGGGACAGGCCAACACTGAAGCTTTCTTT	CASSGGQANTEAFF
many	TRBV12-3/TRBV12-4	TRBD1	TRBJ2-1	TGTGCCAGCAGTCCCGTGGACAGGTCATCCAGGTATGAGCAGTTCTTC	CASSPVDRSSRYEQFF
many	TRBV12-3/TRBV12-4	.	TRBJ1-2	TGTGCCAGCTCTCGGGTAGTCAGTGGCTACACCTTC	CASSRVVSGYTF
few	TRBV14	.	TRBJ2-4	TGTGCCAGCAGCCAAGACCGGGCCGTAAACATTCAGTACTTC	CASSQDRAVNIQYF
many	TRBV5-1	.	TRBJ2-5	TGCGCCAGCAGTCCTGAAACGGAGACCCAGTACTTC	CASSPETETQYF
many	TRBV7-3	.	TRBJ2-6	TGTGCCAGCAGCTTACGCCCAGGGGAAATCTCTGGGGCCAACGTCCTGACTTTC	CASSLRPGEISGANVLTF
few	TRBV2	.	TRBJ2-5	TGTGCCAGCAACCCCCCTAGTCAAGAGACCCAGTACTTC	CASNPPSQETQYF
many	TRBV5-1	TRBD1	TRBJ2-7	TGCGCCAGCAGGGGCCCTCCACAGGGGATAGGGTCCTACGAGCAGTACTTC	CASRGPPQGIGSYEQYF
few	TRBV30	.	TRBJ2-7	TGTGCCTGGAGCTCCGGGACTGCGGGGGAGCAGTACTTC	CAWSSGTAGEQYF